This T cell receptor (beta chain) was identified during a study of tumor-infiltrating lymphocytes in primary liver carcinoma. Co-extracted RNA and DNA came from around 18-30 mg of unsorted bulk tissue. The researchers produced TCR beta cDNA from around 500 ng total RNA with a constant-region primer. Slightly modified ARM-PCR, run as three nested multiplex PCR rounds, produced the TCR beta libraries. TRBV1-TRBV30 forward primers and a C-beta reverse primer were used in the first two PCR rounds, which each ran for approximately 10 cycles. TCRdb reprocessed the multiplex PCR reads via MiXCR and lists one record per CDR3 protein. The data hold roughly 49,000 distinct CDR3 sequences, with less than 75% observed a single time. Germline loops: CDR1 WSHSY, CDR2 SAAADI. The J segment lost 5 bases and the V segment lost 6 bases, leaving 9 bases of the junction unmatched. There are 14 residues in the CDR3.

This sequence joins TRBV10-2 and TRBJ2-7; 8 bases fit TRBD2. The sequencing input was liver tumor tissue from sampling region 5. Indicated subset: tumor region T5, tumor centre. The sequence was obtained from a man between 35 and 55 years old with primary liver carcinoma and hepatitis B virus infection. The CDR3 nucleotides are TGCGCCAGCAGCCACGGACTAGCAGAAGACGAGCAGTACTTC. It yields the protein CASSHGLAEDEQYF.